This T cell receptor (beta chain) was obtained from a study of cytomegalovirus exposure and HLA in healthy donors. Study-level findings and limits: Whilst most TCR sequences proved rare, a subset of public TCRs occurred across many donors. The tendency of first-cohort TCR clusters to co-occur in the roughly 130 validation repertoires was the finding of a later analysis.

Concerning this clone itself: Its antigen is unknown.

The assay was immunoSEQ multiplex PCR, and TCRdb's table has in-frame clones only and misses some. The repertoire consists of some 45,000 clones, with approximately 90% occurring once and the leading ten covering about 5%. V lost 4 bases, J lost 4 bases, and 4 bases stayed unmatched. The CDR3 loop spans 13 amino acids. Germline CDR1 and CDR2: SGHKS and YYEKEE (reference sequence). This TCR came from a man younger than 30 in good health and CMV-seronegative. Source material: PBMCs. This chain links TRBV5-5 with TRBJ1-2, with TRBD1 matching 7 bases. The DNA for the CDR3 is TGTGCCAGCAGCCAACAGGGGACCTATGGCTACACCTTC. Translated, it gives CASSQQGTYGYTF.